This T cell receptor (beta chain) was found in a study of T-cell reconstitution after alpha-beta-depleted transplantation in children. This clonotype was recorded at least ten times. Its matching antigen is unknown. The CDR3 consists of 13 residues. Germline V lookup: CDR1 SGHAT, CDR2 FQNNGV. V was cut by 1 base and J by 8 bases, with 9 bases left in between. Notes on the study in general: T-cell counts and diversity at one year post-transplant came mainly from newly produced T cells. Some patients' high day-60 TCRbeta diversity was traced to surviving recipient T cells and thymic progenitors. After transplant, at about two months, alpha-beta T cells were reportedly derived from several hundred expanded graft clones.

The TCRbeta library was prepared with unique molecular identifiers. TCRdb processed the PCR reads anew with MiXCR; each CDR3 protein has one entry. The sample yields 350,000 to 500,000 distinct CDR3 sequences, 43% seen once. The chain recombines TRBV11-2 with TRBJ2-1; D gene unclear. Specimen: PBMCs, collected before TCRalphabeta/CD19-depleted stem cell transplant. This receptor was obtained from a girl aged 2-10 years with aplastic anemia, due to receive a stem cell transplant. CDR3 DNA sequence: TGTGCCAGCAGCTTAGTAATATGGGATGAGCAGTTCTTC. It specifies CASSLVIWDEQFF.